These 18 T cell receptor beta chains originate from one sample sequenced in a study of CD8 T cells in Susac syndrome. The RNA input was about 0.5 to 1 ug, and it was reverse transcribed with random hexamers. TCRdb re-called the immunoSEQ multiplex PCR reads with MiXCR, one entry per CDR3 protein. The sample lists just over 150,000 distinct CDR3 sequences; approximately 95% were seen once. The specimen sequenced was CD4+ T cells from PBMCs. The source of these receptors is a human donor with Susac syndrome.

The chain employs TRBV20-1 and TRBJ1-3, with D hard to call. Germline-derived CDR1 and CDR2 are DFQATT and SNEGSKA (reference sequence). V was pared by 3 bases and J by 0 bases, with 12 bases between. CDR3 size: 15 residues. The CDR3 spells CSASANSRSGNTIYF. DNA of the CDR3: TGCAGTGCTAGTGCCAACTCTCGCTCTGGAAACACCATATATTTT.

The gene calls are TRBV20-1 and TRBJ1-2; D is ambiguous. Trimming took off 4 bases at V and 7 bases at J, with 10 bases between the two ends. The CDR3 runs 11 residues. Germline V gene lookup returns CDR1 DFQATT and CDR2 SNEGSKA (reference sequence). The CDR3 sequence is CSAIEAGGYTF. The CDR3 DNA sequence: TGCAGTGCTATTGAGGCGGGTGGCTACACCTTC.

The chain joins TRBV29-1 to TRBJ1-2; D unresolved. CDR1 and CDR2 (germline): SQVTM, ANQGSEA. Trimming took 6 bases from V and 10 from J, leaving 21 bases between them. CDR3 size: 13 residues. CDR3: CSVSRGGLRAYTF. CDR3 in DNA: TGCAGCGTCTCAAGAGGTGGACTAAGGGCCTACACCTTC.

The chain carries TRBV11-1 and TRBJ2-6, with 8 bases identical to TRBD1. The CDR3 contains 15 residues. Germline V gene lookup returns CDR1 SGHAT and CDR2 FQDESV (reference sequence). V lost 8 bases and J lost 3; bases outside the gene matches: 6. The CDR3 coding sequence is TGTGCCAGCGGTCAGGGGGCTAATGGGGCCAACGTCCTGACTTTC. Translation gives CASGQGANGANVLTF.

The chain links TRBV29-1 to TRBJ2-5; TRBD2 might be the D (6 bases). The V end was cut by 5 bases, the J end by 5 bases, with 18 bases between. This CDR3 comprises 14 residues. Germline assignment: CDR1 SQVTM and CDR2 ANQGSEA. The CDR3 protein is CSVRQDWGGETQYF. CDR3 DNA: TGCAGCGTTAGGCAAGATTGGGGAGGCGAGACCCAGTACTTC.

V is TRBV13 and J is TRBJ2-3; no clear D gene. The CDR3 extends over 13 amino acids. The germline V and J ends were trimmed by 4 bases and 6 bases, with 11 bases remaining between them. Germline V gene lookup returns CDR1 PRHDT and CDR2 FYEKMQ (reference sequence). Here the CDR3 DNA reads TGTGCCAGCAGCTACGGGCGCGCGGATACGCAGTATTTT. Encoded protein: CASSYGRADTQYF. Drawing the rest from reference TRBV13 and TRBJ2-3, the complete variable domain is AAGVIQSPRHLIKEKRETATLKCYPIPRHDTVYWYQQGPGQDPQFLISFYEKMQSDKGSIPDRFSAQQFSDYHSELNMSSLELGDSALYFCASSYGRADTQYFGPGTRLTVL.

The V and J genes are TRBV7-9 and TRBJ2-5, with D possibly TRBD1 on 6 matching bases. Deletions cut 4 bases from V and 7 bases from J, with 19 bases between. Germline assignment: CDR1 SEHNR and CDR2 FQNEAQ (reference sequence). CDR3 size: 15 residues. The CDR3 region is CASSSDNRERGTQYF. For the CDR3, the DNA is TGTGCCAGCAGCTCTGACAACAGGGAACGGGGGACCCAGTACTTC.

This sequence joins TRBV13 and TRBJ2-7, with 7 bases identical to TRBD1. The CDR3 consists of 13 residues. The ends lost 5 bases at V and 5 bases at J; junction bases unmatched: 6. Germline loops: CDR1 PRHDT, CDR2 FYEKMQ (reference sequence). CDR3 in amino acids: CASSTITGDEQYF. In nucleotides, the CDR3 is TGTGCCAGCAGCACAATCACAGGGGACGAGCAGTACTTC.

This sequence joins TRBV9 and TRBJ1-5; D not resolved. The V and J ends lost 4 bases and 8 bases respectively, with 7 bases between them. Per the germline V gene, CDR1 is SGDLS and CDR2 is YYNGEE. The CDR3 sequence is 11 residues long. CDR3 nucleotide sequence: TGTGCCAGCAGCCTCGGGGAGCCCCAGCATTTT. Encoded protein: CASSLGEPQHF.

The chain couples TRBV12-3 or TRBV12-4 to TRBJ2-3; 10 bases are shared with TRBD2. The length of the CDR3 is 14 residues. The trim removed 3 bases at V and 4 bases at J, leaving 1 base unmatched. For the CDR3, the DNA is TGTGCCAGCAGTTTTAGCGGGGGGCCAGATACGCAGTATTTT. Its protein is CASSFSGGPDTQYF.

The chain links TRBV3-1 to TRBJ2-5, with a weak D call TRBD1 (6 bases). Trimming removed 8 bases from V and 7 bases from J, with 17 bases in between. Germline V CDR1 and CDR2: LGHDT, YNNKEL (reference sequence). The CDR3 contains 13 residues. CDR3 sequence: CASSGTSSRTQYF. The CDR3 bases are TGTGCCAGCTCTGGGACATCCTCACGGACCCAGTACTTC.

The V call is TRBV2, the J call TRBJ2-3, with 9 nucleotides matching TRBD2. V gave up 7 bases and J gave up 3 bases; unmatched junction bases: 14. The CDR3 loop spans 17 amino acids. Germline CDR1 and CDR2: SNHLY and FYNNEI. The CDR3 nucleotides are TGTGCCAGCAACCCAGATGCGGGGGGGCATGTAACAGATACGCAGTATTTT. Protein sequence: CASNPDAGGHVTDTQYF.

The genes are TRBV20-1 and TRBJ1-4, with D tentatively TRBD1 (5 bases). Looked up from germline, CDR1 is DFQATT and CDR2 is SNEGSKA (reference sequence). V shed 5 bases and J shed 0 bases, with 13 bases lying between them. The CDR3 extends over 15 amino acids. CDR3 in DNA: TGCAGTGCTTTAGGGAGGGGCGCAACTAATGAAAAACTGTTTTTT. Translating gives CSALGRGATNEKLFF.

The table lists this clonotype with a few counts. This chain connects TRBV29-1 to TRBJ2-7; D remains ambiguous. This CDR3 contains 12 residues. Germline CDR1 and CDR2: SQVTM and ANQGSEA. Trimming cost V 1 base and J 0 bases, with 4 bases left between them. The CDR3 DNA reads as TGCAGCGTTGAAGTTACCTCCTACGAGCAGTACTTC. It yields the protein CSVEVTSYEQYF.

The chain carries TRBV1 and TRBJ1-5; the D call in the table, TRBD1, was not verified against the DNA. TRBV1 has pseudogene status. The CDR3 loop spans 15 amino acids. CDR3 DNA sequence: TGCACCAGCAGCCAAGAGGGGGGCGAAGATCAGCCCCAGCATTTT. Protein sequence: CTSSQEGGEDQPQHF.

The J gene is TRBJ2-1, the V gene TRBV14; no reliable D call. CDR3 length: 16 amino acids. Germline lookup yields CDR1 SGHDN and CDR2 FVKESK. V was cut by 0 bases and J by 0 bases, with 9 bases left in between. CDR3 residues: CASSQDLASSYNEQFF. The CDR3 DNA reads TGTGCCAGCAGCCAAGACCTGGCGAGCTCCTACAATGAGCAGTTCTTC.

V is TRBV23-1 and J is TRBJ2-7, with 8 bases lining up with TRBD1. TRBV23-1 is designated an ORF whose function remains uncertain. Trimming cost V 6 bases and J 9 bases; bases outside gene matches: 7. The CDR3 is 12 amino acids. CDR3 amino acids: CASSHRDRGQYF. As DNA, the CDR3 is TGCGCCAGCAGCCACCGCGACAGGGGGCAGTACTTC.

The V call is TRBV20-1, the J call TRBJ2-5, with 11 positions matching TRBD2. Germline assignment: CDR1 DFQATT and CDR2 SNEGSKA (reference sequence). The CDR3 contains 15 residues. The V gene end was trimmed by 3 bases and the J gene end by 1 base; junction bases not matched to a gene: 4. The CDR3 spells CSASRTSGRQETQYF. CDR3 in DNA: TGCAGTGCTAGTAGGACTAGCGGGCGCCAAGAGACCCAGTACTTC.